A selection of T cell receptor beta chains follows, all from one sample in a study of T-cell memory formation after mild COVID-19. Each CDR3 protein is one row after TCRdb ran MiXCR on the 5' RACE reads. The sample lists roughly 550,000 distinct CDR3 sequences, roughly 22% occurring once. Sequenced input: PBMCs or a T cell subset sorted from them (not recorded which). These receptors came from an adult woman who had mild COVID-19 (a few samples of this study predate the infection). Cell type and time point are not known. The CDR3 runs from the conserved cysteine through the conserved F or W. D genes are given only for firm matches. Clone size is given for some rows only: seen once, a few or many times, or a class if the clone is expanded.

size | J | V | D | CDR3 | DNA
few | TRBJ2-1 | TRBV20-1 | - | CSATRGPLINEQFF | TGCAGTGCTACCCGGGGTCCCCTGATAAATGAGCAGTTCTTC
- | TRBJ2-1 | TRBV20-1 | TRBD2 | CSASGTSVTNEQFF | TGCAGTGCATCCGGGACTAGCGTAACCAATGAGCAGTTCTTC
- | TRBJ2-7 | TRBV10-3 | - | CAISDGAVADEQYF | TGTGCCATCAGTGATGGAGCGGTCGCGGACGAGCAGTACTTC
- | TRBJ2-3 | TRBV24-1 | - | CATSDRDGLRSNTQYF | TGTGCCACCAGTGACAGGGACGGACTAAGGTCTAATACGCAGTATTTT
- | TRBJ1-5 | TRBV4-1 | - | CASSTPDGINQPQHF | TGCGCCAGCAGCACCCCGGACGGGATAAATCAGCCCCAGCATTTT
- | TRBJ1-2 | TRBV12-3/TRBV12-4 | - | CASSLVATANYGYTF | TGTGCCAGCAGTTTAGTGGCTACAGCTAACTATGGCTACACCTTC
few | TRBJ2-5 | TRBV12-3/TRBV12-4 | - | CASSLFKGTQYF | TGTGCCAGCAGCCTTTTCAAAGGGACCCAGTACTTC
- | TRBJ2-3 | TRBV10-1 | TRBD1 | CASSDPWDRKSTDTQYF | TGCGCCAGCAGTGACCCCTGGGACAGAAAGAGCACAGATACGCAGTATTTT
- | TRBJ2-3 | TRBV7-3 | TRBD2 | CASSLMGLAGADTQYF | TGTGCCAGCAGCTTAATGGGACTAGCGGGAGCAGATACGCAGTATTTT
- | TRBJ2-1 | TRBV5-1 | - | CASSLDENPGIF | TGCGCCAGCAGCTTGGACGAGAACCCCGGTATCTTC
- | TRBJ2-7 | TRBV20-1 | - | CSAGSAGDEQYF | TGCAGTGCTGGAAGTGCAGGGGACGAGCAGTACTTC
few | TRBJ2-7 | TRBV19 | TRBD1 | CASSEGRTGYYEQYF | TGTGCCAGTAGTGAGGGGCGGACAGGATATTACGAGCAGTACTTC
- | TRBJ1-2 | TRBV7-8 | TRBD1 | CASSGRDRESNYGYTF | TGTGCCAGCAGCGGCCGGGACAGGGAATCTAACTATGGCTACACCTTC
- | TRBJ2-7 | TRBV4-1 | - | CASSPKDGSSYEQYF | TGCGCCAGCAGCCCGAAGGACGGATCTTCCTACGAGCAGTACTTC
few | TRBJ2-7 | TRBV3-1 | - | CASSQDSGTVYEQYF | TGTGCCAGCAGCCAAGATTCCGGGACGGTTTACGAGCAGTACTTC
- | TRBJ1-1 | TRBV20-1 | TRBD1 | CSARDGETGDTEAFF | TGCAGTGCTAGAGATGGGGAAACAGGGGACACTGAAGCTTTCTTT
few | TRBJ1-4 | TRBV4-1 | - | CASSQDPVRANEKLFF | TGCGCCAGCAGCCAAGATCCAGTCCGGGCTAATGAAAAACTGTTTTTT
many | TRBJ2-7 | TRBV29-1 | - | CSVEGQSYEQYF | TGCAGCGTTGAAGGTCAGTCCTACGAGCAGTACTTC
- | TRBJ2-7 | TRBV5-1 | TRBD2 | CASSLVASGSASYEQYF | TGCGCCAGCAGCTTGGTGGCTAGCGGGAGTGCCTCCTACGAGCAGTACTTC
- | TRBJ2-7 | TRBV6-5 | - | CASSADSGTLYEQYF | TGTGCCAGCAGTGCAGATAGTGGAACCCTCTACGAGCAGTACTTC
few | TRBJ1-1 | TRBV2 | - | CASSVEEDTEAFF | TGTGCCAGCAGTGTCGAAGAGGACACTGAAGCTTTCTTT
- | TRBJ1-2 | TRBV25-1 | - | CASSESGGSGYTF | TGTGCCAGCAGTGAATCAGGAGGGAGCGGCTACACCTTC
few | TRBJ2-1 | TRBV7-3 | - | CASSLSPMKPYNEQFF | TGTGCCAGCAGCTTATCCCCGATGAAACCCTACAATGAGCAGTTCTTC
few | TRBJ1-1 | TRBV11-1 | - | CASSLVDSTEAFF | TGTGCCAGCAGCTTAGTGGACAGCACTGAAGCTTTCTTT
many | TRBJ2-1 | TRBV24-1 | TRBD2 | CATSDRSGGVFNEQFF | TGTGCCACCAGTGATCGAAGCGGGGGGGTCTTTAATGAGCAGTTCTTC
few | TRBJ2-3 | TRBV7-9 | TRBD2 | CASSLGSSGSSTDTQYF | TGTGCCAGCAGCTTAGGCTCTAGCGGGAGTAGCACAGATACGCAGTATTTT
- | TRBJ1-2 | TRBV7-2 | - | CASSPTPTATGYGYTF | TGTGCCAGCAGCCCAACCCCGACGGCAACCGGCTATGGCTACACCTTC
- | TRBJ1-1 | TRBV7-9 | - | CASSLELMNTEAFF | TGTGCCAGCAGCTTGGAGCTCATGAACACTGAAGCTTTCTTT
- | TRBJ2-2 | TRBV18 | TRBD2 | CASSSLLGRGSNTGELFF | TGTGCCAGCTCATCACTCCTGGGGCGCGGGAGTAACACCGGGGAGCTGTTTTTT
- | TRBJ1-1 | TRBV2 | - | CASSNRQNTEAFF | TGTGCCAGCAGTAATAGACAGAACACTGAAGCTTTCTTT
few | TRBJ2-2 | TRBV7-7 | TRBD1 | CASSTDRATGELFF | TGTGCCAGCAGCACTGACAGGGCTACCGGGGAGCTGTTTTTT
- | TRBJ2-1 | TRBV6-5 | TRBD2 | CASSVLAGSSYNEQFF | TGTGCCAGCAGTGTCCTAGCGGGCAGCTCCTACAATGAGCAGTTCTTC
few | TRBJ2-1 | TRBV12-3/TRBV12-4 | - | CATQLGNEQFF | TGTGCCACCCAGTTAGGGAATGAGCAGTTCTTC
- | TRBJ2-7 | TRBV6-6 | TRBD2 | CASSYGRLAGALWRYEQYF | TGTGCCAGCAGTTACGGGCGACTAGCGGGAGCCCTCTGGCGCTACGAGCAGTACTTC
- | TRBJ2-1 | TRBV11-2 | - | CASSILLDPYNEQFF | TGTGCCAGCAGCATCCTTCTAGACCCCTACAATGAGCAGTTCTTC
- | TRBJ2-1 | TRBV7-3 | TRBD2 | CASSSTGTSGENEQFF | TGTGCCAGCAGCTCCACCGGGACTAGCGGGGAAAATGAGCAGTTCTTC
- | TRBJ2-7 | TRBV7-9 | TRBD1 | CASSFYGQGVGEQYF | TGTGCCAGCAGCTTCTATGGACAGGGGGTTGGTGAGCAGTACTTC